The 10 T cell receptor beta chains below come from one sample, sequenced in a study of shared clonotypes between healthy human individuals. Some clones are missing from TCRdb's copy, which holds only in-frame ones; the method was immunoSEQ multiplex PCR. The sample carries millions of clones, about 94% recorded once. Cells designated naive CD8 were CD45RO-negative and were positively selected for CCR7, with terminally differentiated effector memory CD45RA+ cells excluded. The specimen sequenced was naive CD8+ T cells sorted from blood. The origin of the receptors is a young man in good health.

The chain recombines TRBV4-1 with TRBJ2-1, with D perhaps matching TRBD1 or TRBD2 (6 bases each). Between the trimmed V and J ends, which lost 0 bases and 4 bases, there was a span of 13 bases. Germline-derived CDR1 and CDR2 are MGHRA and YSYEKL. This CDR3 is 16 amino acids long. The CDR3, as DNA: TGCGCCAGCAGCCAAGACCCCGGGGGCGCGTACAATGAGCAGTTCTTC. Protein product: CASSQDPGGAYNEQFF.

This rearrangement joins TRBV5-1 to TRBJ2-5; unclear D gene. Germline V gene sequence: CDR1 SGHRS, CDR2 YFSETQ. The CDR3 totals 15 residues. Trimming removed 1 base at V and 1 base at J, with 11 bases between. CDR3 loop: CASSLYPGVQETQYF. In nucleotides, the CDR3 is TGCGCCAGCAGCTTGTACCCAGGTGTCCAAGAGACCCAGTACTTC.

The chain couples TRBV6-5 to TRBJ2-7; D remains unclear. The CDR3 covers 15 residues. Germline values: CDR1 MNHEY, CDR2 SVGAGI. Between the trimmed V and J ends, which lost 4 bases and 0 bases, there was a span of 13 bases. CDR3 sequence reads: CASSLGQSVSYEQYF. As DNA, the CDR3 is TGTGCCAGCAGTTTGGGTCAGTCCGTCTCCTACGAGCAGTACTTC.

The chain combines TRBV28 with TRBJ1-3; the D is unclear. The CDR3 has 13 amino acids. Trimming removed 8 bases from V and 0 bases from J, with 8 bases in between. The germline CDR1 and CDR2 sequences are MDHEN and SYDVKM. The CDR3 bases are TGTGCCAGCGAAGAGAGCTCTGGAAACACCATATATTTT. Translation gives CASEESSGNTIYF.

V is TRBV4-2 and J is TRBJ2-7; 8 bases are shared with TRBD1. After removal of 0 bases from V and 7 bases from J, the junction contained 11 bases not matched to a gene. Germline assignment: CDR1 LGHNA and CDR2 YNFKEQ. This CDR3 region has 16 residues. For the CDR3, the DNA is TGTGCCAGCAGCCAAGAAGCAGGACAGGGACCCCTGGAGCAGTACTTC. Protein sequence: CASSQEAGQGPLEQYF.

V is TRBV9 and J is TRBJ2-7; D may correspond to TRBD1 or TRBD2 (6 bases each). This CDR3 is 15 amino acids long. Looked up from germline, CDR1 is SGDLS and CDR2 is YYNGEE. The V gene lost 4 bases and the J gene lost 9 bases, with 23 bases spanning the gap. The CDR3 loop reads CASSPAVAGGPVQYF. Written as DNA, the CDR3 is TGTGCCAGCAGCCCGGCGGTGGCTGGGGGGCCGGTGCAGTACTTC.

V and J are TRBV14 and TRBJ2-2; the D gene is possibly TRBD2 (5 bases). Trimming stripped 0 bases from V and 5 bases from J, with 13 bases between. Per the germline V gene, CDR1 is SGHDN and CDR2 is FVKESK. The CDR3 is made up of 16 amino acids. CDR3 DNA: TGTGCCAGCAGCCAAGATGCCCAGCGGAGTACCGGGGAGCTGTTTTTT. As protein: CASSQDAQRSTGELFF.

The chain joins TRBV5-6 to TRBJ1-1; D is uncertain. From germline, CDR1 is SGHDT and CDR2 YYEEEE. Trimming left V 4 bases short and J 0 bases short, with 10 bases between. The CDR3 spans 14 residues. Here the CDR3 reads CASSLETMNTEAFF. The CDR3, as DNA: TGTGCCAGCAGCCTGGAAACTATGAACACTGAAGCTTTCTTT.

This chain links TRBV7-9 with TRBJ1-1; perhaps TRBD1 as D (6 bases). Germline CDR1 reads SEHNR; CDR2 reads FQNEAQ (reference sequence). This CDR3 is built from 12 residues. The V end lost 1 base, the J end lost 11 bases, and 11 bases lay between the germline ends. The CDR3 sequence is CASSLGLRGAFF. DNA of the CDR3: TGTGCCAGCAGCTTAGGGCTCAGGGGCGCTTTCTTT. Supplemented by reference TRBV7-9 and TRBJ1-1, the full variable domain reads DTGVSQNPRHKITKRGQNVTFRCDPISEHNRLYWYRQTLGQGPEFLTYFQNEAQLEKSRLLSDRFSAERPKGSFSTLEIQRTEQGDSAMYLCASSLGLRGAFFGQGTRLTVV.

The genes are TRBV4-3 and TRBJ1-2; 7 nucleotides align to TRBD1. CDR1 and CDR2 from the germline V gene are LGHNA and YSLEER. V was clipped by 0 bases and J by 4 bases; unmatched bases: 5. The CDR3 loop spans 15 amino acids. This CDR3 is CASSQDTGEGYGYTF. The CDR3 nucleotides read TGCGCCAGCAGCCAAGATACAGGGGAAGGCTATGGCTACACCTTC.